This T cell receptor (beta chain) was identified in a study of CD8 T cells in ankylosing spondylitis. The length of the CDR3 is 16 residues. V was pared by 3 bases and J by 1 base, with 9 bases of the junction left unmatched. The germline V gene has CDR1 DFQATT and CDR2 SNEGSKA (reference sequence). In TCRdb, the 5' RACE reads were re-called with MiXCR into one record per CDR3 protein. In the table there are some 54,000 distinct CDR3 sequences, 6.5% to 9% of which are singletons. This clonotype was counted at least ten times. The clonotype originates from a female donor with ankylosing spondylitis or in good health (not recorded which). The sample consisted of blood, either unsorted or a sorted T cell fraction (not recorded which). The rearrangement uses TRBV20-1 and TRBJ2-7, with 10 bases lining up with TRBD1. The CDR3 loop is CSARRVRQGASYEQYF. CDR3 in DNA: TGCAGTGCTAGGAGGGTTCGACAGGGGGCTTCCTACGAGCAGTACTTC.